This T cell receptor beta chain originates from a study of graft-versus-host responses after intestinal transplantation. Sequencing was performed with immunoSEQ multiplex PCR; in TCRdb, only in-frame clones are kept and a portion is missing. Of under 140,000 clones listed, 93% were seen once; the top ten hold roughly 0.5%. Of note for this clone: The antigen remains unidentified.

The V gene's germline CDR1 is MNHEY and CDR2 SMNVEV (reference sequence). The V gene lost 6 bases and the J gene lost 3 bases, with 3 bases spanning the gap. The CDR3 extends over 11 amino acids. This TCR was recovered from a human donor who received an intestinal transplant. Sequencing used unstimulated CD8+ T cells sorted from spleen or lymph node cells, obtained before intestinal transplant. The gene calls are TRBV27 and TRBJ2-1; D is unclear. CDR3 region: CASRNYNEQFF. CDR3 DNA: TGTGCCAGCAGAAACTACAATGAGCAGTTCTTC.